This T cell receptor (beta chain) emerged from a study of blood T cells in healthy people across ages (dated by TCRdb to the mid-2010s). The study in broad terms: Template switching captured roughly one uniquely barcoded TCR beta cDNA molecule per two T cells in model experiments. Age-related changes in TCR beta repertoire diversity were measured in the study by deep sequencing normalized with unique cDNA molecular identifiers. Four age groups were formed from the donors: young (average approximately 15 years), middle-aged (around 41), aged (approximately 60) and long-lived (less than 85). For two donors (one aged 18 to 30 and one aged 80 or older), the study analyzed two additional independent replicas of 1 million unique cDNA reads from the same blood draw. Broader findings and caveats from the paper: As age increased, observed TCR beta diversity per million T cells dropped in a roughly linear way, and a significant reduction was already evident by age 40. Bulk unsorted PBMC profiling prevented conclusive comparison of naive and antigen-experienced compartments. The CMV infection status of donors was not known, potentially confounding age-related changes in expanded clonotypes. Total diversity estimates from one million sequenced T cells were considered lower bounds and underestimates. Compared with the aged group, more naive CD4+ T cells, fewer expanded clones and increased TCR diversity were shown by the long-lived group, suggesting age selection. There was a strong correlation between observed TCR beta diversity and the percentage of naive T cells measured by flow cytometry.

The germline V gene encodes CDR1 SGHNT and CDR2 YENEEA. Its CDR3 holds 16 amino acids, cysteine through phenylalanine. Only the CDR3 region is kept as DNA, spanning 48 bases read in frame from base 1. Deletion took 5 bases off V and 1 base off J, with a span of 16 bases between the germline ends. As concerns this clonotype: Its antigen is unknown. No much larger clone is present one base from it, and per-base qualities are unavailable.

Library creation used 5' RACE. The instrument was an Illumina HiSeq 2500. A second PCR of roughly 7 to 11 cycles was performed with a sample-barcoded 5' primer and a J-beta primer mix. A template-switch 5' adaptor carrying 12 random nucleotides introduced a unique molecular identifier onto each TCR beta cDNA molecule. Each sample yielded at least 2.5 million CDR3-containing paired-end reads. All of the RNA was converted into first-strand cDNA using the Mint cDNA synthesis kit, with a TRBC-specific oligonucleotide serving as the primer. Following uracil-DNA glycosylase treatment, a first 18-cycle PCR with universal primers M1SS and BC2_uni_R was performed on all cDNA. The authors' pipeline ran thus. Normalization of each sample was performed by random selection of 1 million high-quality reads, each carrying a distinct molecular identifier. Instead of being binned into consensus sequences, reads that shared molecular identifiers were thrown out. MiTCR, set to a Q25 quality threshold and the strictest error-elimination algorithm, was used for CDR3 identification, clonotype clustering and error correction. A nonparametric unseen species model with Euler transformation was used to estimate lower-bound total TCR beta diversity. The raw public reads went through TCRdb reprocessing: fastp at Q25, MiXCR clone calling, in-frame beta chains kept. When rows share a CDR3 protein, they turn into one entry using the most common DNA and genes. The authors' filters were not applied to this entry. The sample yields 500,000 to 550,000 distinct CDR3 sequences; around 24% were counted once. Of the sample, 7.5% to 9% is held by the ten largest clones.

Systemically healthy Caucasian individuals from Russia, over 30 in total and aged about 6 to 95 years, were included as donors. Around 9.9 milliliters of peripheral blood were collected from each donor into EDTA-treated Vacutainer tubes. Ficoll-Paque density-gradient centrifugation was used to isolate PBMCs, with at least 6.5 million obtained per sample. Trizol reagent was used to extract total RNA from PBMCs, with at least 5 micrograms per sample. The percentages of naive CD45RAhigh/CD27high T cells were determined by flow cytometry on a PBMC aliquot from every donor. This same sample was also taken into another study, of T cells of mothers and their children. Drawing on the second study: Donors were nine systemically healthy Caucasian individuals: three mothers and their six children. cDNA synthesis consumed the entire amount of extracted RNA, loaded at approximately 1.6 ug RNA in each 15 ul reaction. In the second PCR, the M1S primer added sample barcodes and 2-4 random nucleotides. Each mother yielded over 10 million TCR beta CDR3 reads and each child roughly 2.9 million reads. Thymic selection shapes the output of TCR recombination in a similar way in related and unrelated pairs, and inherited differences have a minor effect. Normalized repertoire overlap was always slightly but never significantly higher in related than unrelated mother-child pairs. With a sensitivity of about 100 clones per million clonotypes, no persistent microchimeric T cell clones were detected. To look for features that set related mother-child pairs apart from unrelated individuals, the researchers ran deep NGS to compare the TCR beta repertoires of mothers and children. Mothers averaged approximately 40 +/- 4 years of age and children averaged roughly 10 +/- 4 years. After adapter ligation was performed with NEBNext reagents, the libraries were sequenced on an Illumina HiSeq 2000 with 100+100 nt paired-end reads. To prevent cross-contamination, the mother and child libraries were prepared a month apart and were sequenced in separate runs. Each donor had between 500,000 and 2,000,000 distinct TCR beta clonotypes identified. Naive TCR beta clonotypes were estimated from low-frequency clonotypes matched to each donor's FACS-determined naive share, without sorting.

This receptor was identified in a boy aged 5-17 years in good health. Recombination connected TRBV11-3 to TRBJ2-3; no confident D gene assignment can be made. What was sequenced was blood. The CDR3 protein is CASSHHPRRGTDTQYF. The DNA is as follows: TGTGCCAGCAGCCACCACCCCAGAAGGGGCACAGATACGCAGTATTTT.